The sequence of this T cell receptor (beta chain) was determined in a study of blood T cells in healthy people across ages. Alongside a J-beta primer mix, a sample-barcoded 5' primer served in a second PCR lasting about 7 to 12 cycles. Each CDR3 protein gets one entry after TCRdb re-called the 5' RACE reads with MiXCR. This repertoire shows fewer than 1,000,000 distinct CDR3 sequences, about half found once; its top ten account for less than 20%. The CDR3 length is 17 residues. In germline, CDR1 is MNHEY, CDR2 SVGEGT. J was trimmed by 1 base and V by 6 bases; bases with no gene match: 13. This clonotype was observed a handful of times.

V and J are TRBV6-2 or TRBV6-3 and TRBJ2-5; 8 nucleotides align to TRBD1. The sample consisted of blood. This clonotype was obtained from an elderly man in good health. The CDR3 protein is CASRTDLGQELQETQYF. DNA of the CDR3: TGTGCCAGCAGGACAGACTTGGGACAGGAGCTCCAAGAGACCCAGTACTTC.